This TCR beta chain emerged from a study of spatial heterogeneity in lung cancer. Study-wide results and limits: TCRs found ubiquitously expanded in tumor appeared in blood more at resection than at follow-up.

From the 5' RACE reads, TCRdb called clonotypes with MiXCR, one entry per CDR3 protein. The table has about 17,000 distinct CDR3 sequences, 20% to 25% seen once. This clonotype was observed many times. Its cognate antigen is unknown. CDR3 size: 16 residues. V was pared by 4 bases and J by 2 bases, with 10 bases of the junction left unmatched. Germline V gene lookup returns CDR1 SGHRS and CDR2 YFSETQ. The sample's time point: sample taken at primary tumor resection. In each case, whole RNA from tumor, nontumor lung or frozen PBMC was sequenced unsorted. The chain combines TRBV5-1 with TRBJ2-7; 9 bases line up with TRBD1. The receptor was derived from a female donor with early-stage non-small cell lung cancer. Material: PBMCs, obtained at surgery. As DNA, the CDR3 is TGCGCCAGCAGCGCCAATTACGGGACAGGGCCCTACGAGCAGTACTTC. Translation gives CASSANYGTGPYEQYF.